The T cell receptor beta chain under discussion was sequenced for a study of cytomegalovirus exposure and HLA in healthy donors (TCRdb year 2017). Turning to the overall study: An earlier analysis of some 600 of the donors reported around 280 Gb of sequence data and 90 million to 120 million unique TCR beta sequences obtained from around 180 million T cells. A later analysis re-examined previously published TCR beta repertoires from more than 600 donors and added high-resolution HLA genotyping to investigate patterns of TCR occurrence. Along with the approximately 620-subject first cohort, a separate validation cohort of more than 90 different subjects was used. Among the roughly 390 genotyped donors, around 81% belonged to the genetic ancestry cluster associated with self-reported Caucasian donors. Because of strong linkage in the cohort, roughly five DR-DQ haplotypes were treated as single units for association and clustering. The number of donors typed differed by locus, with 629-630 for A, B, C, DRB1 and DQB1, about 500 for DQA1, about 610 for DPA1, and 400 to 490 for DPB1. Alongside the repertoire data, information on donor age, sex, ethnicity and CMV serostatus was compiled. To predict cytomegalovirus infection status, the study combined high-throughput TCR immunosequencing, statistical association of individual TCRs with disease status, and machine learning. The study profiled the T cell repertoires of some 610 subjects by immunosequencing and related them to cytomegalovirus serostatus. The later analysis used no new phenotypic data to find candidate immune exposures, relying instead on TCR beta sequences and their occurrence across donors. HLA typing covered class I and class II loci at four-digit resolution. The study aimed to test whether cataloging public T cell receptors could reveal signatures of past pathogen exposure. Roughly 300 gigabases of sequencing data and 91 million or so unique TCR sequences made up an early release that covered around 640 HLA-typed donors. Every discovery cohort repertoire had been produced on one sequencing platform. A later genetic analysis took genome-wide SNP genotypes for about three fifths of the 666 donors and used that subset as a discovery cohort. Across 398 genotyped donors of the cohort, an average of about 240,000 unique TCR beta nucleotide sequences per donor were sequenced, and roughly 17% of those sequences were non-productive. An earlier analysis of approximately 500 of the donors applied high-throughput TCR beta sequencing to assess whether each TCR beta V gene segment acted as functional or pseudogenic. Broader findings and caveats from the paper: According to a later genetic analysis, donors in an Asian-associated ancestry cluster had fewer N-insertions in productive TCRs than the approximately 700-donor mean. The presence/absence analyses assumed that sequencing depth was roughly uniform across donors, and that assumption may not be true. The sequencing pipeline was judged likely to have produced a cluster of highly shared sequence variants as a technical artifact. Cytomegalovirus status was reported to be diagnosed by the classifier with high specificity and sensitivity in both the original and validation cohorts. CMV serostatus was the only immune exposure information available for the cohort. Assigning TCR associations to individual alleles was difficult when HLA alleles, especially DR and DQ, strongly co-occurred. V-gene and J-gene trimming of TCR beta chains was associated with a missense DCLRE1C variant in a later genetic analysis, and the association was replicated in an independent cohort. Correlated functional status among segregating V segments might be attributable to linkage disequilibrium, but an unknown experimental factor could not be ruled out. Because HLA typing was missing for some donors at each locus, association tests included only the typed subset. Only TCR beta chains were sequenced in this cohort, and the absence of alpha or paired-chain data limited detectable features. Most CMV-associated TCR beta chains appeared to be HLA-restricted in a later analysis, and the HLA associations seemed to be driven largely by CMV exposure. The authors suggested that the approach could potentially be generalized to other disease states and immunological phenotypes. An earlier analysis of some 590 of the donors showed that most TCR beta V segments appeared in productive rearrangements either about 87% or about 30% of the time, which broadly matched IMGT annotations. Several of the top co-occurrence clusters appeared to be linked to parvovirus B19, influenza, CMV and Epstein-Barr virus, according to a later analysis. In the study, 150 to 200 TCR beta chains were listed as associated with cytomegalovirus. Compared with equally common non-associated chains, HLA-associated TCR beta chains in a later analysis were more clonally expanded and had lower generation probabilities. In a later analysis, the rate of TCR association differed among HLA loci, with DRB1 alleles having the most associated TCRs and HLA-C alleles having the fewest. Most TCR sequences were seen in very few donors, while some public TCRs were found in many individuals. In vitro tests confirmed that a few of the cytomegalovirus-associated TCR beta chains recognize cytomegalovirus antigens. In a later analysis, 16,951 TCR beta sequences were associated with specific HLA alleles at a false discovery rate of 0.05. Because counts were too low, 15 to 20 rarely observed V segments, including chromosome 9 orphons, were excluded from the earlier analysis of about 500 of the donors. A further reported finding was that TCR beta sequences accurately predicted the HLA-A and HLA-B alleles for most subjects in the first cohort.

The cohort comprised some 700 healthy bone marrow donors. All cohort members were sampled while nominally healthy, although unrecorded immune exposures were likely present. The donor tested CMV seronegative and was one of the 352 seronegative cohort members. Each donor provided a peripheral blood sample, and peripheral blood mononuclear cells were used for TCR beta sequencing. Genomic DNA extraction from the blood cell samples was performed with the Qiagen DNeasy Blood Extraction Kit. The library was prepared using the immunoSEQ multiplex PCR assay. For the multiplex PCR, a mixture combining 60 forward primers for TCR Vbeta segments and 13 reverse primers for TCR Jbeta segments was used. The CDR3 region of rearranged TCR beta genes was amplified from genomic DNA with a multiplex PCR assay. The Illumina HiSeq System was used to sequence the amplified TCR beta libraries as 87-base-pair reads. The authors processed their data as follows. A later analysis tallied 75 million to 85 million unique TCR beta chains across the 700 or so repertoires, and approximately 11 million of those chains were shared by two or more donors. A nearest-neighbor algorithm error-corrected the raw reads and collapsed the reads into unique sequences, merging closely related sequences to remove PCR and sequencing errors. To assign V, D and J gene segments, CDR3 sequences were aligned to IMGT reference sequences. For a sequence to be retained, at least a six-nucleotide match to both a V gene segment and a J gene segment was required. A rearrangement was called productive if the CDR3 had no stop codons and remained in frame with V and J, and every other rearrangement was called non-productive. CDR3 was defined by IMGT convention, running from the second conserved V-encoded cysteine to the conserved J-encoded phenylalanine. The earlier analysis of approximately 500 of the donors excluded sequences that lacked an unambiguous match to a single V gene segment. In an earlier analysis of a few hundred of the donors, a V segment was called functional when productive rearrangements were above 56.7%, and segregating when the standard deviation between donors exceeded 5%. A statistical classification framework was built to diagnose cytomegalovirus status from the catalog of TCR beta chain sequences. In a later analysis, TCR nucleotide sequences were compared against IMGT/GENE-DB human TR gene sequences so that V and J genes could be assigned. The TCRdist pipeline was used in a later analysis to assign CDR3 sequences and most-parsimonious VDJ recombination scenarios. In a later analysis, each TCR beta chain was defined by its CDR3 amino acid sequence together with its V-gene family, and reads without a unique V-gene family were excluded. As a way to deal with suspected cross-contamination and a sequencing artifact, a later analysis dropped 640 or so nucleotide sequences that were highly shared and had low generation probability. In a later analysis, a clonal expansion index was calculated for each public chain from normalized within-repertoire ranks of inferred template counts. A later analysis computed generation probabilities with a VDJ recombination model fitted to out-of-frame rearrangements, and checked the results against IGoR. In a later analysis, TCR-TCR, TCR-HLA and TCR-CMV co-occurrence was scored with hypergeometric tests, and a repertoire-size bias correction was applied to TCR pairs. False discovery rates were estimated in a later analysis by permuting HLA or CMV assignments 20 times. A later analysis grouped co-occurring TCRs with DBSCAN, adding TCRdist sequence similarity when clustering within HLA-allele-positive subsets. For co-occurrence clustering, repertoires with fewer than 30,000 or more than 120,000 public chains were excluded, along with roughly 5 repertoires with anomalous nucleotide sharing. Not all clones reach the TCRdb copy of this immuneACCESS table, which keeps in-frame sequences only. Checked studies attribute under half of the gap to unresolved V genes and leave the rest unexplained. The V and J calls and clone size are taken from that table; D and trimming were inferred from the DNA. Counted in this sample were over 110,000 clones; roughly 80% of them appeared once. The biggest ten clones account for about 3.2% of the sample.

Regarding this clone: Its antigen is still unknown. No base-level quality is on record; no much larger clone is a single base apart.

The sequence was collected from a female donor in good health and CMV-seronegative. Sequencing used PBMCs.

The DNA sequence is as follows: TGTGCCAGTACGCGGCGGGCCGGGGACGAGCAGTACTTC. Translated, it gives CASTRRAGDEQYF. The chain couples TRBV19 to TRBJ2-7; a tentative D match to TRBD2 spans 5 bases. A distance of 15 bases separates the germline ends of V and J, which lose 7 bases and 5 bases respectively. From the cysteine up to the phenylalanine, the CDR3 has a length of 13 residues. Only the CDR3 part of the read is kept: 39 bases, read in frame from the first base. The germline V gene (reference sequence) yields LNHDA for CDR1 and SQIVND for CDR2.